A single sample is the source of the 14 T cell receptor beta chains below, sequenced in a study of shared clonotypes between healthy human individuals. Profiled with immunoSEQ multiplex PCR; TCRdb holds only in-frame clones, not every one. The repertoire holds about 2 million clones, with about 95% as singletons. CD45RO negativity and positive selection for CCR7 defined naive CD8 cells, a population that excluded terminally differentiated effector memory CD45RA+ cells. Specimen: naive CD8+ T cells sorted from blood. The origin of the receptors is a man aged 18 to 30 in good health.

Details on this clone: The sample has other DNA sequences that encode this CDR3 too. The rearrangement joins TRBV6-5 to TRBJ1-6; D unresolved. The CDR3 sequence is 15 residues long. The germline gives CDR1 MNHEY, CDR2 SVGAGI. Between the trimmed V and J ends, which lost 0 bases and 0 bases, there was a span of 3 bases. The CDR3 sequence: CASSYSSSYNSPLHF. The CDR3 coding sequence is TGTGCCAGCAGTTACTCGAGCTCCTATAATTCACCCCTCCACTTT.

V gene TRBV19 combines with J gene TRBJ2-5; 7 bases line up with TRBD1. The V and J ends lost 5 bases and 1 base, in that order; junction bases with no gene match: 7. This CDR3 has 15 amino acids. From germline, CDR1 is LNHDA and CDR2 SQIVND (reference sequence). As DNA, the CDR3 is TGTGCCAGTAGTGTAACAGGGGCAATCCAAGAGACCCAGTACTTC. Protein sequence: CASSVTGAIQETQYF.

The V gene is TRBV7-9, the J gene TRBJ1-1; 10 positions agree with TRBD1. Germline trimming cut 1 base from V and 0 bases from J; bases unmatched to any gene: 5. CDR1 is SEHNR, CDR2 FQNEAQ, per germline (reference sequence). The CDR3 contains 17 residues. The CDR3 here is CASSLGWTGGMNTEAFF. The DNA of the CDR3 is TGTGCCAGCAGCTTAGGATGGACAGGGGGGATGAACACTGAAGCTTTCTTT.

This chain connects TRBV5-1 to TRBJ1-2, with 8 nucleotides matching TRBD1. The junction had 5 bases not matched to a gene; V was cut back by 0 bases and J by 4 bases. The V gene's germline CDR1 is SGHRS and CDR2 YFSETQ. The CDR3 consists of 15 residues. CDR3 residues: CASSLGPGGVYGYTF. The CDR3 coding sequence is TGCGCCAGCAGCTTGGGCCCAGGGGGCGTCTATGGCTACACCTTC.

The CDR3 here is CASSSDRAGDEQYF. CDR3 DNA sequence: TGTGCCAGCAGCTCGGACAGGGCTGGAGACGAGCAGTACTTC. The gene calls are TRBV13 and TRBJ2-7; TRBD1 agrees at 8 bases. In germline, CDR1 is PRHDT, CDR2 FYEKMQ (reference sequence). There are 14 residues in the CDR3. Unmatched junction bases numbered 7, after V lost 4 bases and J lost 5 bases.

The gene calls are TRBV10-2 and TRBJ2-7; 9 positions match TRBD2. The CDR3 runs 18 residues. From germline, CDR1 is WSHSY and CDR2 SAAADI. V shed 4 bases, J shed 3 bases, and the junction held 16 bases outside the gene matches. The CDR3 bases are TGCGCCAGCAGTGCAATTCTTAGCGGGAGTCTTCTATACTACGAGCAGTACTTC. Translating it yields CASSAILSGSLLYYEQYF.

The CDR3 reads CASSLTLAGGLDEQFF. The CDR3, as DNA: TGTGCCAGCAGTTTAACACTAGCGGGGGGGCTGGATGAGCAGTTCTTC. The gene calls are TRBV28 and TRBJ2-1; 13 nucleotides agree with TRBD2. Germline V CDR1 and CDR2: MDHEN, SYDVKM. Germline trimming cut 2 bases from V and 8 bases from J; bases unmatched to any gene: 6. The CDR3 is made up of 16 amino acids. Using reference TRBV28 and TRBJ2-1 for the parts outside the CDR3, the full variable domain is DVKVTQSSRYLVKRTGEKVFLECVQDMDHENMFWYRQDPGLGLRLIYFSYDVKMKEKGDIPEGYSVSREKKERFSLILESASTNQTSMYLCASSLTLAGGLDEQFFGPGTRLTVL.

Concerning this clone itself: Within the sample, other DNA sequences also encode this same CDR3. This chain connects TRBV6-5 to TRBJ2-7, with D possibly matching TRBD1 (6 bases). Germline lookup yields CDR1 MNHEY and CDR2 SVGAGI. With 1 base removed from V and 1 base from J, the gap between germline ends came to 8 bases. This CDR3 has 14 residues. CDR3 DNA sequence: TGTGCCAGCAGTTACTTGGGGACATCCTACGAGCAGTACTTC. It is translated as CASSYLGTSYEQYF.

CDR3 sequence (DNA): TGCGCCAGCAGCTTGGACAGGGGGCAGGTCGAGCAGTACTTC. Its protein product is CASSLDRGQVEQYF. The chain couples TRBV5-1 to TRBJ2-7; 9 bases map to TRBD1. This CDR3 comprises 14 residues. After removal of 0 bases from V and 6 bases from J, the junction contained 4 bases not matched to a gene. Germline V gene sequence: CDR1 SGHRS, CDR2 YFSETQ.

This sequence joins TRBV5-1 and TRBJ2-1; possible D gene TRBD2, 6 bases. V lost 3 bases, J lost 4 bases, and 17 bases lay in between. Germline lookup yields CDR1 SGHRS and CDR2 YFSETQ. The CDR3 covers 16 residues. The CDR3 DNA reads as TGCGCCAGCAGCTCCTTGGAGGGTTGGCGTTACAATGAGCAGTTCTTC. Its translation: CASSSLEGWRYNEQFF.

This chain connects TRBV7-2 to TRBJ2-1; 9 positions match TRBD2. The V gene's germline CDR1 is SGHTA and CDR2 FQGNSA. Trimming removed 0 bases from V and 6 bases from J; junction bases left unmatched: 3. The CDR3 consists of 15 residues. The CDR3 DNA reads as TGTGCCAGCAGCTTAGCTAGCGGGAGTCCCAATGAGCAGTTCTTC. Translated: CASSLASGSPNEQFF.

V gene TRBV6-6 combines with J gene TRBJ1-1; 8 bases line up with TRBD1. Trimming removed 5 bases from V and 4 bases from J; junction bases left unmatched: 3. This CDR3 has 13 amino acids. CDR1 MNHNY and CDR2 SVGAGI come from the germline V gene (reference sequence). The CDR3 loop reads CASSRTGSTEAFF. The CDR3 DNA reads TGTGCCAGCAGTCGGACAGGGAGCACTGAAGCTTTCTTT.

Here the CDR3 DNA reads TGTGCCAGCAGCTTAGACCCGGACGACGAGCAGTACTTC. This sequence encodes CASSLDPDDEQYF. The chain recombines TRBV11-2 with TRBJ2-7; D not certain. CDR3 size: 13 residues. CDR1 and CDR2 from the germline V gene are SGHAT and FQNNGV. V was clipped by 0 bases and J by 5 bases, with 8 bases between them.

The chain couples TRBV5-8 to TRBJ1-1; 7 positions match TRBD1. The junction had 7 bases not matched to a gene; V was cut back by 5 bases and J by 0 bases. The germline CDR1 and CDR2 sequences are SGHTS and YDEGEE. This CDR3 contains 15 residues. CDR3 in amino acids: CASSRTGGMNTEAFF. Here the CDR3 DNA reads TGTGCCAGCAGTCGGACAGGAGGGATGAACACTGAAGCTTTCTTT.